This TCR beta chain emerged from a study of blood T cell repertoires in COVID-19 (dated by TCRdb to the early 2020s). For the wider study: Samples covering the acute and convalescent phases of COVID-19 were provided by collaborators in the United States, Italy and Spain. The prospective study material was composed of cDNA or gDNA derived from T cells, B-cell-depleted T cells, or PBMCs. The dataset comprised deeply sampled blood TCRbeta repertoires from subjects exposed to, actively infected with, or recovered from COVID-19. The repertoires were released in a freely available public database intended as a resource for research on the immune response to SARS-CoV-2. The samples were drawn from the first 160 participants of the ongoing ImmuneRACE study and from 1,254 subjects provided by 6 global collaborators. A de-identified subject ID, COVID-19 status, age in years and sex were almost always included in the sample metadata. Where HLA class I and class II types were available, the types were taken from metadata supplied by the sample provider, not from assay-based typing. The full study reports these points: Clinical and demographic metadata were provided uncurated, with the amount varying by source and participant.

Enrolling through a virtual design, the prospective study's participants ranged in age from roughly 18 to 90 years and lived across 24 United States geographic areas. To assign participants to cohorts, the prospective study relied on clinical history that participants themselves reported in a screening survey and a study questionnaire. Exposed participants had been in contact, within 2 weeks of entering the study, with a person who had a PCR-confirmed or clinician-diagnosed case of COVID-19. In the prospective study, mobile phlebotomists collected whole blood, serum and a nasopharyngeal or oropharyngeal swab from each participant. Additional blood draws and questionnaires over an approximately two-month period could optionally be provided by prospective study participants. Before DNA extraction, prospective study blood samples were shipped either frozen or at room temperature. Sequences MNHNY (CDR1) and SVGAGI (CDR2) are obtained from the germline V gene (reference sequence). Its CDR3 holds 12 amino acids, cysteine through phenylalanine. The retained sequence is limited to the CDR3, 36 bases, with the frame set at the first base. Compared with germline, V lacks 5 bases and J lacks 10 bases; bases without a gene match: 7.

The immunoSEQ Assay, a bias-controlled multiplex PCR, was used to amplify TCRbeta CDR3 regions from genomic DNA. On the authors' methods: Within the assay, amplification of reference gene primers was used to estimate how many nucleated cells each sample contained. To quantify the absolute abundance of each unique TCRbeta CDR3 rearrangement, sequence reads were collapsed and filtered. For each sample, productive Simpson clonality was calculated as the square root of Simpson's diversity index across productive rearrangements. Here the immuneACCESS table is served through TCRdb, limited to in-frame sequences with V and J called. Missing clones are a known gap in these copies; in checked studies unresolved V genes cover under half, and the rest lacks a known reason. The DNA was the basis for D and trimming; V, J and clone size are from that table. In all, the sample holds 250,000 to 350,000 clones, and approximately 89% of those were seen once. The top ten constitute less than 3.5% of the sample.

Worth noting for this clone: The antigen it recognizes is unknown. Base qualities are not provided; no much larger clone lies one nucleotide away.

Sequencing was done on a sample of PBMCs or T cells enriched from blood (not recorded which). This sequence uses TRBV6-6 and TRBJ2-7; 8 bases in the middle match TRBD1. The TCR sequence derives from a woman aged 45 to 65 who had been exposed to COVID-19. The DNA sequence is TGTGCCAGCAGTCAGATGACAGGGGAACAGTACTTC. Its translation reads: CASSQMTGEQYF.